This T cell receptor beta chain was recorded in a study of blood T cell repertoires in COVID-19. Produced via immunoSEQ multiplex PCR; TCRdb's table is partial and in-frame only. The sample includes 35,000 to 50,000 clones, approximately 80% of them seen just once. A few counts support this clone. The germline V and J ends were trimmed by 6 bases and 3 bases, with 18 bases remaining between them. CDR1 is ENHRY and CDR2 is SYGVKD in the germline V gene. The CDR3 length is 15 residues. The chain employs TRBV10-3 and TRBJ2-7; D is perhaps TRBD2 (7 bases). The sequenced material came from peripheral blood. The TCR was taken from a woman aged 55 to 70 with acute or convalescent COVID-19. Here the CDR3 DNA reads TGTGCCATCAGCTCCGGCGCAGGGGAGGGCTACGAGCAGTACTTC. Residues: CAISSGAGEGYEQYF.